The 21 T cell receptor beta chains presented below share a single source sample, sequenced in a study of T cell responses to AZD1222 COVID-19 vaccine. Profiling relied on immunoSEQ multiplex PCR, and the TCRdb table lists in-frame clones only, not all of them. The sample holds approximately 80,000 clones, approximately 85% seen once. The material was peripheral blood, obtained on day 0 of MenACWY control vaccination. The receptors derive from an adult in good health.

The chain carries TRBV4-3 and TRBJ2-1; possibly TRBD1 or TRBD2 for D (6 bases each). This CDR3 comprises 18 residues. Trimming removed 0 bases at V and 7 bases at J, with 22 bases between. In germline, CDR1 is LGHNA, CDR2 YSLEER. In nucleotides, the CDR3 is TGCGCCAGCAGCCAAGATAGGGGGGTCCTAGCACATAGGAATGAGCAGTTCTTC. Translated, it gives CASSQDRGVLAHRNEQFF.

The chain recombines TRBV7-8 with TRBJ2-5, with D unclear. V shed 5 bases and J shed 1 base, with 2 bases lying between them. Germline V lookup: CDR1 SGHVS, CDR2 FQNEAQ. The CDR3 contains 11 residues. The CDR3 bases are TGTGCCAGCAGCCGCCAAGAGACCCAGTACTTC. Its protein product is CASSRQETQYF.

The chain has TRBV12-3 or TRBV12-4 and TRBJ1-2; D gene ambiguous. CDR3 length equals 12 residues. Trimming took 8 bases from V and 2 from J, leaving 9 bases between them. The DNA of the CDR3 is TGTGCCAGCGGAGAGCTGAACTATGGCTACACCTTC. Translation: CASGELNYGYTF.

The chain combines TRBV28 with TRBJ2-7; D is uncertain. The CDR3 is 12 residues long. V lost 2 bases to trimming and J lost 4 bases, with 6 bases between them. Germline V gives CDR1 MDHEN, CDR2 SYDVKM. CDR3 in amino acids: CASSLGVYEQYF. Written as DNA, the CDR3 is TGTGCCAGCAGTTTAGGGGTTTACGAGCAGTACTTC.

The chain uses TRBV6-5 and TRBJ1-1; no reliable D call. Germline CDR1 and CDR2: MNHEY and SVGAGI. Trimming left V 7 bases short and J 7 bases short, with 13 bases between. The CDR3 sequence is 12 residues long. The CDR3 region is CASKTGSIEAFF. CDR3 DNA sequence: TGTGCCAGCAAGACCGGCTCCATTGAAGCTTTCTTT.

The chain employs TRBV7-3 and TRBJ1-1; D unclear. The CDR3 length is 13 residues. The germline V and J ends were trimmed by 2 bases and 4 bases, with 8 bases remaining between them. CDR1 and CDR2 from the germline V gene are SGHTA and FQGTGA. In DNA, the CDR3 is TGTGCCAGCAGCTTACAAAGGTCCACTGAAGCTTTCTTT. Translating it yields CASSLQRSTEAFF.

CDR3 nucleotides: TGCGCCAGCAGCCAATCGCGCTTCGGGACAGAAAATTCACCCCTCCACTTT. Its protein is CASSQSRFGTENSPLHF. The chain has TRBV4-3 and TRBJ1-6; 7 bases match TRBD1. CDR1 and CDR2 from the germline V gene are LGHNA and YSLEER. There are 17 residues in the CDR3. Trimming cost V 2 bases and J 7 bases; bases outside gene matches: 11.

This clone was counted a few times. V is TRBV7-9 and J is TRBJ2-3; a possible D gene is TRBD1 (6 bases). This CDR3 comprises 15 residues. Germline V gives CDR1 SEHNR, CDR2 FQNEAQ (reference sequence). The CDR3 reads CAEARGSFSTDTQYF. The CDR3 bases are TGTGCAGAGGCCAGGGGATCATTTAGCACAGATACGCAGTATTTT.

The V and J genes are TRBV7-2 and TRBJ2-2; 7 bases are a match to TRBD1. V gave up 3 bases and J gave up 9 bases; unmatched junction bases: 7. This CDR3 has 14 residues. Germline-derived CDR1 and CDR2 are SGHTA and FQGNSA. The CDR3 sequence: CASSLGTVIRELFF. For the CDR3, the DNA is TGTGCCAGCAGCTTGGGGACAGTGATTAGGGAGCTGTTTTTT.

The chain joins TRBV24-1 to TRBJ1-4; no clear D. Germline values: CDR1 KGHDR, CDR2 SFDVKD. CDR3 length: 16 amino acids. Trimming cost V 4 bases and J 9 bases, with 20 bases left between them. CDR3 DNA: TGTGCCACCAGTGACACGGACTGGCCATCGCCGAAAAAACTGTTTTTT. The encoded protein is CATSDTDWPSPKKLFF.

In its sample, this clone was seen a few times. The chain is built from TRBV7-9 and TRBJ1-2, with a weak D call TRBD1 (5 bases). V was clipped by 8 bases and J by 8 bases, with 18 bases between them. This CDR3 is built from 13 residues. Germline lookup yields CDR1 SEHNR and CDR2 FQNEAQ (reference sequence). CDR3: CASGAGELRGYTF. The CDR3 DNA reads as TGTGCCAGCGGAGCGGGGGAGTTGCGCGGCTACACCTTC.

This chain joins TRBV11-3 and TRBJ2-1; 8 bases align to TRBD1. Germline CDR1 and CDR2: SGHNT and YENEEA. CDR3 size: 18 residues. Trimming took 1 base from V and 0 from J; bases not matched to a gene: 8. The CDR3 bases are TGTGCCAGCAGCTTAGGAAGTGGACAGGGCGGCTCCTACAATGAGCAGTTCTTC. It yields the protein CASSLGSGQGGSYNEQFF.

The gene calls are TRBV6-5 and TRBJ2-1; 11 bases agree with TRBD2. The germline V gene has CDR1 MNHEY and CDR2 SVGAGI. This CDR3 region has 15 residues. V lost 6 bases to trimming and J lost 4 bases; unmatched junction nucleotides: 5. Here the CDR3 reads CASRLTSGTYNEQFF. CDR3 bases: TGTGCCAGCAGGTTGACTAGCGGGACGTACAATGAGCAGTTCTTC.

This chain links TRBV19 with TRBJ1-1; a possible D gene is TRBD1 (6 bases). The CDR3 spans 14 residues. V lost 7 bases and J 5 bases, leaving 17 bases between the germline ends. Germline-derived CDR1 and CDR2 are LNHDA and SQIVND (reference sequence). The CDR3 nucleotides are TGTGCCAGTACAGAAACAGGGATTAGGACTGAAGCTTTCTTT. As protein: CASTETGIRTEAFF. The entire variable domain, with the rest obtained from reference TRBV19 and TRBJ1-1, is as follows: DGGITQSPKYLFRKEGQNVTLSCEQNLNHDAMYWYRQDPGQGLRLIYYSQIVNDFQKGDIAEGYSVSREKKESFPLTVTSAQKNPTAFYLCASTETGIRTEAFFGQGTRLTVV.

The chain links TRBV6-5 to TRBJ2-7, with 9 bases aligning to TRBD1. The trim removed 6 bases at V and 3 bases at J, leaving 6 bases unmatched. This CDR3 is 14 amino acids long. From germline, CDR1 is MNHEY and CDR2 SVGAGI. CDR3 residues: CASSRGTGSYEQYF. The CDR3 DNA reads TGTGCCAGCAGCCGCGGGACAGGGAGCTACGAGCAGTACTTC.

This rearrangement joins TRBV7-2 to TRBJ1-1; a possible D gene is TRBD1 (5 bases). This CDR3 region has 14 residues. With 0 bases removed from V and 2 bases from J, the gap between germline ends came to 7 bases. Germline loops: CDR1 SGHTA, CDR2 FQGNSA. The CDR3 DNA reads TGTGCCAGCAGCTTAGCAGGGGTCAACACTGAAGCTTTCTTT. The encoded protein is CASSLAGVNTEAFF.

The chain joins TRBV15 to TRBJ1-4, with 8 bases fitting TRBD1. The V gene end was trimmed by 3 bases and the J gene end by 7 bases; junction bases not matched to a gene: 7. The CDR3 spans 15 residues. Germline CDR1 LNHNV, CDR2 YYDKDF (reference sequence). DNA for the CDR3: TGTGCCACCAGCAGCGACAGGGGTGGAGGTGAAAAACTGTTTTTT. Encoded protein: CATSSDRGGGEKLFF.

This sequence joins TRBV9 and TRBJ2-1; a weak D match, TRBD1 (5 bases). This CDR3 has 15 residues. The germline V gene encodes CDR1 SGDLS and CDR2 YYNGEE. V was trimmed by 0 bases and J by 5 bases, leaving 12 bases between them. The CDR3 DNA is TGTGCCAGCAGCGTAGGTTTAGGACAACACAATGAGCAGTTCTTC. Its protein product is CASSVGLGQHNEQFF.

The chain carries TRBV11-3 and TRBJ2-7; 14 bases fit TRBD2. This CDR3 has 16 amino acids. Trimming took 3 bases from V and 7 from J; bases not matched to a gene: 8. Germline CDR1 SGHNT, CDR2 YENEEA. Here the CDR3 DNA reads TGTGCCAGCAGCTTCGGGACTAGCGGGGGAGTAAGGGAGCAGTACTTC. This encodes CASSFGTSGGVREQYF. Complete variable domain (other parts from reference TRBV11-3 and TRBJ2-7): EAGVVQSPRYKIIEKKQPVAFWCNPISGHNTLYWYLQNLGQGPELLIRYENEEAVDDSQLPKDRFSAERLKGVDSTLKIQPAELGDSAVYLCASSFGTSGGVREQYFGPGTRLTVT.

This chain connects TRBV5-1 to TRBJ1-4; a possible D gene is TRBD1 (5 bases). This CDR3 has 14 amino acids. Trimming removed 4 bases from V and 7 bases from J, with 14 bases in between. Germline lookup yields CDR1 SGHRS and CDR2 YFSETQ. This chain's CDR3 is CASSLGERREKLFF. As DNA, the CDR3 is TGCGCCAGCAGCCTGGGGGAACGGCGTGAAAAACTGTTTTTT.

The chain has TRBV7-9 and TRBJ1-3; D gene unclear. This CDR3 region has 13 residues. Trimming took off 1 base at V and 3 bases at J, with 4 bases between the two ends. Germline assignment: CDR1 SEHNR and CDR2 FQNEAQ (reference sequence). CDR3 nucleotide sequence: TGTGCCAGCAGCTTAGGATTTGGAAACACCATATATTTT. This codes for CASSLGFGNTIYF. Full variable domain (rest looked up from reference TRBV7-9 and TRBJ1-3): DTGVSQNPRHKITKRGQNVTFRCDPISEHNRLYWYRQTLGQGPEFLTYFQNEAQLEKSRLLSDRFSAERPKGSFSTLEIQRTEQGDSAMYLCASSLGFGNTIYFGEGSWLTVV.